This TCR beta chain was sequenced in a study of control samples from healthy donors and cancer patients (TCRdb year 2020). Between the V and J ends, shortened by 1 base and 13 bases respectively, the junction contains 17 bases. CDR1 and CDR2 were assigned from the germline V gene as SGHAT and FQNNGV. Its CDR3 holds 14 amino acids, cysteine through phenylalanine. CDR3 DNA only is kept here, 42 bases in frame from base 1. The receptor library was made with the immunoSEQ multiplex PCR assay. TCRdb took over this immuneACCESS table, retaining in-frame rearrangements with V and J assigned. Such tables are incomplete; in checked studies, under half of the missing clones stem from an unresolved V gene, and the remainder is unexplained. The sample records fewer than 110,000 clones, approximately 90% of which are singletons. Clones ranked in the top ten supply 7.8% of the sample. Comments on this clone: The target of this receptor is not known. Per-base qualities were not stored, and no clone one base away is much larger.

The sequence derives from a young man in good health. This receptor chain uses TRBV11-2 and TRBJ2-1; the D gene remains uncertain. Specimen: blood. The CDR3: CASSLGGSWVVQFF. DNA sequence: TGTGCCAGCAGCTTAGGAGGTAGCTGGGTCGTTCAGTTCTTC.